Listed below are T cell receptor beta chains from one sample, sequenced in a study of sequential checkpoint blockade in melanoma. Sequenced by immunoSEQ multiplex PCR; TCRdb stores in-frame clones only, minus some. The sample holds about 13,000 clones, 27% seen once. Sequences were derived from tumor tissue (inferred from file names), sampled from a patient given nivolumab and ipilimumab in sequence. These receptors originate from a human donor with melanoma. Both conserved end residues are part of each CDR3. The D gene is left open where the match is weak. Size values are once, few and many counts, or a class for expanded clones, and some rows have none.

CDR3nt: TGTGCCAGCAGTGACGGTTTGGGGAGTGAGCAGTTCTTC
CDR3aa: CASSDGLGSEQFF
j_gene: TRBJ2-1
v_gene: TRBV25-1
d_gene: NA
abundance: few

CDR3nt: TGTGCCAGCAGATCTACTAAGCCAGGACTAGCGGCCGAGGGCGAGCAGTACTTC
CDR3aa: CASRSTKPGLAAEGEQYF
j_gene: TRBJ2-7
v_gene: TRBV6-8
d_gene: TRBD2
abundance: NA

CDR3nt: TGTGCCAGCTCACTCGACTATCAGGGCGAGCAGTACTTC
CDR3aa: CASSLDYQGEQYF
j_gene: TRBJ2-7
v_gene: TRBV18
d_gene: NA
abundance: NA

CDR3nt: TGTGCCAGCAGCCAGGGACAGGGGCGCGAAAAACTGTTTTTT
CDR3aa: CASSQGQGREKLFF
j_gene: TRBJ1-4
v_gene: TRBV11-3
d_gene: TRBD1
abundance: few

CDR3nt: TGTGCCAGCAGCGTAATGGGACTAGCGGAGGGCTCTAGGCAGTACTTC
CDR3aa: CASSVMGLAEGSRQYF
j_gene: TRBJ2-7
v_gene: TRBV9
d_gene: TRBD2
abundance: many

CDR3nt: TGCAGCGTTGTAGGTATTCACGACTATGGCTACACCTTC
CDR3aa: CSVVGIHDYGYTF
j_gene: TRBJ1-2
v_gene: TRBV29-1
d_gene: NA
abundance: NA

CDR3nt: TGTGCCAGCAGTTACTCCGCGGGGCTGCACACCGGGGAGCTGTTTTTT
CDR3aa: CASSYSAGLHTGELFF
j_gene: TRBJ2-2
v_gene: TRBV6-8
d_gene: NA
abundance: NA

CDR3nt: TGTGCCAGTAGTATACAGGGAGGTCAGCCCCAGCATTTT
CDR3aa: CASSIQGGQPQHF
j_gene: TRBJ1-5
v_gene: TRBV19
d_gene: NA
abundance: NA

CDR3nt: TGTGCCAGTAGTTGGGGTACGGTGGGGGAGCAGTACTTC
CDR3aa: CASSWGTVGEQYF
j_gene: TRBJ2-7
v_gene: TRBV19
d_gene: NA
abundance: NA

CDR3nt: TGCGCCAGCAGCTTCGGGGAGAGCTCCTACGAGCAGTACTTC
CDR3aa: CASSFGESSYEQYF
j_gene: TRBJ2-7
v_gene: TRBV5-1
d_gene: NA
abundance: NA

CDR3nt: TGCGCCAGCCGGGTTATTCGCACAGATACGCAGTATTTT
CDR3aa: CASRVIRTDTQYF
j_gene: TRBJ2-3
v_gene: TRBV10-2
d_gene: NA
abundance: NA

CDR3nt: TGTGCCATCAGTGAGTTCCCCAATATCCGATACAATGAGCAGTTCTTC
CDR3aa: CAISEFPNIRYNEQFF
j_gene: TRBJ2-1
v_gene: TRBV10-3
d_gene: NA
abundance: few

CDR3nt: TGTGCCAGCAGCCCCCCACCTGCTGGGAGCTCCTACAATGAGCAGTTCTTC
CDR3aa: CASSPPPAGSSYNEQFF
j_gene: TRBJ2-1
v_gene: TRBV7-5
d_gene: NA
abundance: few

CDR3nt: TGTGCCAGCAGCTCAGGACAGGGGAATTACAATGAGCAGTTCTTC
CDR3aa: CASSSGQGNYNEQFF
j_gene: TRBJ2-1
v_gene: TRBV7-7
d_gene: TRBD1
abundance: few

CDR3nt: TGCGCCAGCAGCCTGCGGGACGGAACCTACAATGAGCAGTTCTTC
CDR3aa: CASSLRDGTYNEQFF
j_gene: TRBJ2-1
v_gene: TRBV5-1
d_gene: NA
abundance: medium-sized

CDR3nt: TGTGCCAGCAGTTTTCCGCGACTAGCGGGAATAGAGACCCAGTACTTC
CDR3aa: CASSFPRLAGIETQYF
j_gene: TRBJ2-5
v_gene: TRBV28
d_gene: TRBD2
abundance: few

CDR3nt: TGCGCCAGCAGCCAAGATGCGGCTAGCGGCACAGATACGCAGTATTTT
CDR3aa: CASSQDAASGTDTQYF
j_gene: TRBJ2-3
v_gene: TRBV1
d_gene: NA
abundance: NA

CDR3nt: TGTGCCAGCAGTGAAGAGCCAGGGAGGAGCACAGATACGCAGTATTTT
CDR3aa: CASSEEPGRSTDTQYF
j_gene: TRBJ2-3
v_gene: TRBV6-1
d_gene: NA
abundance: medium-sized

CDR3nt: TGCAGCGTTGGAGGGGGGTCAGGACAGGTCGATGAAAAACTGTTTTTT
CDR3aa: CSVGGGSGQVDEKLFF
j_gene: TRBJ1-4
v_gene: TRBV29-1
d_gene: TRBD1
abundance: NA

CDR3nt: TGCGCCAGCACTTACGGGACTAGCGGGTCCAATGAGCAGTTCTTC
CDR3aa: CASTYGTSGSNEQFF
j_gene: TRBJ2-1
v_gene: TRBV4-1
d_gene: TRBD2
abundance: many

CDR3nt: TGCGCCAGCAGAGGTCCCCTTAACACTGAAGCTTTCTTT
CDR3aa: CASRGPLNTEAFF
j_gene: TRBJ1-1
v_gene: TRBV10-2
d_gene: NA
abundance: NA

CDR3nt: TGCGCCAGCAGGTCCGGGACCTCTGAGGGGGGCTACACCTTC
CDR3aa: CASRSGTSEGGYTF
j_gene: TRBJ1-2
v_gene: TRBV5-1
d_gene: NA
abundance: NA

CDR3nt: TGCGCCAGCAGTGGGGGACAGGGTAGGCAAGAGACCCAGTACTTC
CDR3aa: CASSGGQGRQETQYF
j_gene: TRBJ2-5
v_gene: TRBV10-2
d_gene: TRBD1
abundance: NA

CDR3nt: TGCGCCAGCAGCTTGTGGGGGACAAGCCAAGAGACCCAGTACTTC
CDR3aa: CASSLWGTSQETQYF
j_gene: TRBJ2-5
v_gene: TRBV5-1
d_gene: NA
abundance: NA

CDR3nt: TGTGCCACCAGCATAGGGACAGGGGGCTATAGGGATACGCAGTATTTT
CDR3aa: CATSIGTGGYRDTQYF
j_gene: TRBJ2-3
v_gene: TRBV15
d_gene: TRBD1
abundance: NA

CDR3nt: TGTGCCAGCATGGGCAGGGTGACAGATACGCAGTATTTT
CDR3aa: CASMGRVTDTQYF
j_gene: TRBJ2-3
v_gene: TRBV6-8
d_gene: NA
abundance: few

CDR3nt: TGTGCCATCAGTGAGGGACAGGGGGCGTATGAGCAGTTCTTC
CDR3aa: CAISEGQGAYEQFF
j_gene: TRBJ2-1
v_gene: TRBV10-3
d_gene: TRBD1
abundance: NA

CDR3nt: TGTGCCAGCAGCGCCGACTGGCCCTCCTACAATGAGCAGTTCTTC
CDR3aa: CASSADWPSYNEQFF
j_gene: TRBJ2-1
v_gene: TRBV9
d_gene: NA
abundance: many

CDR3nt: TGCGCCAGCAGCTTTTCCCAGGGTGATGGAAACACCATATATTTT
CDR3aa: CASSFSQGDGNTIYF
j_gene: TRBJ1-3
v_gene: TRBV5-1
d_gene: NA
abundance: NA

CDR3nt: TGTGCTAGTGGTTTGGTAGCAGGCATGAACACTGAAGCTTTCTTT
CDR3aa: CASGLVAGMNTEAFF
j_gene: TRBJ1-1
v_gene: TRBV12-5
d_gene: NA
abundance: NA

CDR3nt: TGTGCCAGCAGCGTAGGACAAGCGAACACTGAAGCTTTCTTT
CDR3aa: CASSVGQANTEAFF
j_gene: TRBJ1-1
v_gene: TRBV9
d_gene: NA
abundance: few

CDR3nt: TGTGCCAGCAGTTTTGCCCGGGGTTTTAATGAAAAACTGTTTTTT
CDR3aa: CASSFARGFNEKLFF
j_gene: TRBJ1-4
v_gene: TRBV28
d_gene: NA
abundance: NA

CDR3nt: TGTGCCAGCAGCGTAGTCGGGGGAGGAATTTGCTACGAGCAGTACTTC
CDR3aa: CASSVVGGGICYEQYF
j_gene: TRBJ2-7
v_gene: TRBV9
d_gene: NA
abundance: NA

CDR3nt: TGTGCCAGCTCACCAGCAGGAAAATACGAGCAGTACTTC
CDR3aa: CASSPAGKYEQYF
j_gene: TRBJ2-7
v_gene: TRBV18
d_gene: NA
abundance: NA

CDR3nt: TGTGCCAGCTCACCACAATCTTTCGGACAGGGGGCTGAAGCTTTCTTT
CDR3aa: CASSPQSFGQGAEAFF
j_gene: TRBJ1-1
v_gene: TRBV18
d_gene: TRBD1
abundance: NA

CDR3nt: TGTGCCAGCAGTTACTCGTTGACAGACCCCTACGAGCAGTACTTC
CDR3aa: CASSYSLTDPYEQYF
j_gene: TRBJ2-7
v_gene: TRBV6-8
d_gene: NA
abundance: many

CDR3nt: TGTGCCAGCAGTTACGGGACAGGGGGTCTAAAAGAGACCCAGTACTTC
CDR3aa: CASSYGTGGLKETQYF
j_gene: TRBJ2-5
v_gene: TRBV6-8
d_gene: TRBD1
abundance: few

CDR3nt: TGTGCCACCAGGGCACGGGGGGGCGATTCCACAGATACGCAGTATTTT
CDR3aa: CATRARGGDSTDTQYF
j_gene: TRBJ2-3
v_gene: TRBV15
d_gene: TRBD2
abundance: NA

CDR3nt: TGTGCCAGCAGTGAAGGGGCAGGCTTCATGAACACTGAAGCTTTCTTT
CDR3aa: CASSEGAGFMNTEAFF
j_gene: TRBJ1-1
v_gene: TRBV6-1
d_gene: NA
abundance: medium-sized

CDR3nt: TGTGCCAGCAGTCGAACTAGCGGCCCCACAGATACGCAGTATTTT
CDR3aa: CASSRTSGPTDTQYF
j_gene: TRBJ2-3
v_gene: TRBV28
d_gene: TRBD2
abundance: NA

CDR3nt: TGTGCCAGCAGTTTATGGACGACAGGGTGGCCTGAAGCTTTCTTT
CDR3aa: CASSLWTTGWPEAFF
j_gene: TRBJ1-1
v_gene: TRBV28
d_gene: TRBD1
abundance: few

CDR3nt: TGTGCCAGCAGCCAAGGAGTCCTGATCGGGGGATGGGAGACCCAGTACTTC
CDR3aa: CASSQGVLIGGWETQYF
j_gene: TRBJ2-5
v_gene: TRBV14
d_gene: NA
abundance: NA

CDR3nt: TGTGCCAGCAGCTTGCTGTCTAGCGGGGGTCGGGAGCAGTACTTC
CDR3aa: CASSLLSSGGREQYF
j_gene: TRBJ2-7
v_gene: TRBV11-3
d_gene: TRBD2
abundance: many

CDR3nt: TGTGCCAGCAGCCCCGCGGATCAACCCGGGGCCAACGTCCTGACTTTC
CDR3aa: CASSPADQPGANVLTF
j_gene: TRBJ2-6
v_gene: TRBV11-3
d_gene: NA
abundance: many

CDR3nt: TGTGCCAGCAGCTTAGGATCGTGGGGGGGTCAAGAGACCCAGTACTTC
CDR3aa: CASSLGSWGGQETQYF
j_gene: TRBJ2-5
v_gene: TRBV11-3
d_gene: TRBD2
abundance: many